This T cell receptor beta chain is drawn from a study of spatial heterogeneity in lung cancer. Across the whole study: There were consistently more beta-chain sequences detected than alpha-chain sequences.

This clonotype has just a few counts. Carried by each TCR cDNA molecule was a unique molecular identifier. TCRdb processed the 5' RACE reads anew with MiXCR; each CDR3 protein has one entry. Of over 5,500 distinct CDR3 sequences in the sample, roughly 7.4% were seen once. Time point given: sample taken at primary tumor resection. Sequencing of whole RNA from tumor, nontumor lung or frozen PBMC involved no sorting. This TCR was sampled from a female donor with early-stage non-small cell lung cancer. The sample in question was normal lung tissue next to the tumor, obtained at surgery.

For the CDR3, the DNA is TGTGCCAGCAGCTTCGGTCAGGGCTTCTACACCGGGGAGCTGTTTTTT. Residues: CASSFGQGFYTGELFF. V gene TRBV7-9 combines with J gene TRBJ2-2, with D perhaps TRBD1 (5 bases). The V and J ends lost 3 bases and 3 bases respectively, with 14 bases between them. This CDR3 comprises 16 residues. CDR1 is SEHNR, CDR2 FQNEAQ, per germline (reference sequence).